These 11 T cell receptor beta chains were sequenced from one sample in a study of cytomegalovirus exposure and HLA in healthy donors. PCR amplification relied on 60 Vbeta primers (plus 13 Jbeta primers). Here immunoSEQ multiplex PCR was the method, and the copy in TCRdb shows in-frame clones only, minus some. The table has 85,000 to 90,000 clones, around 71% seen once. The sample consisted of PBMCs. The receptors come from a man aged 30 to 39 in good health and CMV-seronegative.

CDR3 DNA sequence: TGTGCCAGCAGCTCCCTAAGGCGCGGCGGGGAGCTGTTTTTT. It is translated as CASSSLRRGGELFF. The rearrangement joins TRBV7-9 to TRBJ2-2; D gene ambiguous. The germline CDR1 and CDR2 sequences are SEHNR and FQNEAQ (reference sequence). The V gene lost 4 bases and the J gene lost 7 bases, with 13 bases spanning the gap. The CDR3 extends over 14 amino acids.

This clone appeared a few times. The V call is TRBV11-3, the J call TRBJ2-3, with a weak D call TRBD1 (7 bases). Looked up from germline, CDR1 is SGHNT and CDR2 is YENEEA. V was shortened by 0 bases and J by 8 bases, with 18 bases between the two germline ends. There are 16 residues in the CDR3. CDR3 region: CASSLDSGAGGSTQYF. In DNA form, the CDR3 reads TGTGCCAGCAGCTTAGATTCCGGTGCAGGGGGGAGTACGCAGTATTTT.

The gene calls are TRBV7-2 and TRBJ2-3; 8 bases are a match to TRBD2. J was trimmed by 4 bases and V by 3 bases; bases with no gene match: 3. Germline CDR1 SGHTA, CDR2 FQGNSA. The CDR3 covers 14 residues. DNA of the CDR3: TGTGCCAGCAGCTTTTCGGGAGGGGCAGATACGCAGTATTTT. It translates to CASSFSGGADTQYF.

The gene calls are TRBV5-5 and TRBJ2-7; D gene ambiguous. V was cut by 4 bases and J by 7 bases, with 3 bases left in between. The germline CDR1 and CDR2 sequences are SGHKS and YYEKEE (reference sequence). The CDR3 is made up of 9 amino acids. This CDR3 reads CASSPEQYF. The CDR3 DNA reads as TGTGCCAGCAGCCCGGAGCAGTACTTC.

The CDR3 sequence is CASSLDSAGMGNTIYF. DNA of the CDR3: TGTGCCAGCAGCTTGGATTCGGCGGGGATGGGAAACACCATATATTTT. The chain combines TRBV7-9 with TRBJ1-3; D call uncertain. There are 16 residues in the CDR3. Germline lookup yields CDR1 SEHNR and CDR2 FQNEAQ (reference sequence). V was pared by 3 bases and J by 4 bases, with 16 bases between.

CDR3: CASRTTSGPLTQYF. In nucleotides, the CDR3 is TGTGCCAGCAGGACGACTAGCGGACCTCTTACGCAGTATTTT. The V gene is TRBV27, the J gene TRBJ2-3; 9 bases agree with TRBD2. The ends lost 6 bases at V and 8 bases at J; junction bases unmatched: 9. The CDR3 is made up of 14 amino acids. The germline V gene has CDR1 MNHEY and CDR2 SMNVEV (reference sequence).

The chain couples TRBV30 to TRBJ2-1; D gene unclear. Germline values: CDR1 GTSNPN, CDR2 SVGIG (reference sequence). V was shortened by 3 bases and J by 7 bases, with 4 bases between the two germline ends. CDR3 length: 10 amino acids. The CDR3 coding sequence is TGTGCCTGGAGCTTGAATGAGCAGTTCTTC. It is translated as CAWSLNEQFF.

The chain couples TRBV6-5 to TRBJ1-1, with D perhaps matching TRBD1 (6 bases). The CDR3 has 13 residues. Looked up from germline, CDR1 is MNHEY and CDR2 is SVGAGI. Deletions cut 10 bases from V and 11 bases from J, with 23 bases between. CDR3 bases: TGTGCCACTCATCCCCAGGGGTCTCGGAGGGCTTTCTTT. Translated: CATHPQGSRRAFF.

With respect to this clone: A read error may produce the germline difference seen at one junction end. V is TRBV7-9 and J is TRBJ2-5, with TRBD2 matching 11 bases. Germline V gene data show CDR1 as SEHNR and CDR2 as FQNEAQ (reference sequence). This CDR3 contains 16 residues. The CDR3 nucleotides read TGTTCCAGCAGCTTAAGTCTAGCGGGAGGAAAAGAGACCCAGTACTTC. This gives the protein CSSSLSLAGGKETQYF.

This chain joins TRBV28 and TRBJ1-5, with D uncertain. The CDR3 runs to 15 residues. Germline V gives CDR1 MDHEN, CDR2 SYDVKM. Trimming left V 7 bases short and J 6 bases short, with 19 bases between. This CDR3 reads CASTTVRAIGQPQHF. CDR3 nucleotide sequence: TGTGCCAGCACCACCGTGAGGGCGATTGGTCAGCCCCAGCATTTT.

The chain couples TRBV7-2 to TRBJ2-6; 16 nucleotides agree with TRBD2. This CDR3 contains 19 residues. Trimming at V came to 5 bases and at J to 3 bases, leaving 7 bases not matched to a gene. CDR1 is SGHTA, CDR2 FQGNSA, per germline. The CDR3 region is CASSTGTSGRAGGANVLTF. The CDR3 region has the DNA TGTGCCAGCAGCACCGGGACTAGCGGGAGGGCCGGTGGGGCCAACGTCCTGACTTTC.